These 21 T cell receptor beta chains came from one sample sequenced in a study of T cell changes during pregnancy in multiple sclerosis. Sequenced by immunoSEQ multiplex PCR; TCRdb stores in-frame clones only, minus some. The profile shows around 60,000 clones, about 89% of them singletons. The sequences come from CD4+ T cells from peripheral blood mononuclear cells, collected after pregnancy. These receptors came from a female donor in good health, enrolled as a control in a pregnancy study.

V usage is TRBV10-3 and J usage is TRBJ2-5; D may be TRBD1 (6 bases). Per germline, CDR1 ENHRY and CDR2 SYGVKD. The CDR3 runs to 14 residues. V was pared by 0 bases and J by 5 bases, with 10 bases between. The CDR3 DNA follows: TGTGCCATCAGTGAGTCGAACAGGGTGGAGACCCAGTACTTC. As protein: CAISESNRVETQYF.

The V gene is TRBV7-2, the J gene TRBJ2-5; 9 bases are shared with TRBD1. CDR1 and CDR2 (germline): SGHTA, FQGNSA. Unmatched junction bases numbered 10, after V lost 0 bases and J lost 5 bases. The CDR3 has 17 residues. CDR3 nucleotides: TGTGCCAGCAGCTTAGCTGGGACAGGGCTCTCCCGGGAGACCCAGTACTTC. Its translation is CASSLAGTGLSRETQYF.

The chain links TRBV5-1 to TRBJ2-7; TRBD2 might be the D (5 bases). The CDR3 runs to 14 residues. Trimming removed 5 bases from V and 3 bases from J, with 15 bases in between. The germline V gene encodes CDR1 SGHRS and CDR2 YFSETQ. Here the CDR3 DNA reads TGCGCCAGCAGTCCGTTGGAGGTGATCTACGAGCAGTACTTC. Protein product: CASSPLEVIYEQYF.

This chain links TRBV6-1 with TRBJ2-2; tentative D call: TRBD1 (6 bases). This CDR3 comprises 13 residues. Germline CDR1 reads MNHNS; CDR2 reads SASEGT. V dropped 7 bases and J dropped 7 bases, with 13 bases sitting between them. This CDR3 is CASKQGPLGELFF. DNA of the CDR3: TGTGCCAGCAAACAGGGCCCACTCGGGGAGCTGTTTTTT.

This chain connects TRBV18 to TRBJ1-5; 8 bases line up with TRBD1. CDR3 size: 15 residues. J was trimmed by 11 bases and V by 0 bases; bases with no gene match: 9. Looked up from germline, CDR1 is KGHSH and CDR2 is LQKENI. CDR3 sequence: CASSPPSRGPGSQHF. The CDR3 DNA follows: TGTGCCAGCTCACCACCGAGCAGGGGGCCGGGGTCCCAGCATTTT. The full variable domain, completed using reference TRBV18 and TRBJ1-5, is NAGVMQNPRHLVRRRGQEARLRCSPMKGHSHVYWYRQLPEEGLKFMVYLQKENIIDESGMPKERFSAEFPKEGPSILRIQQVVRGDSAAYFCASSPPSRGPGSQHFGDGTRLSIL.

The V call is TRBV10-3, the J call TRBJ1-5, with D maybe TRBD1 (6 bases). Germline loops: CDR1 ENHRY, CDR2 SYGVKD. V lost 10 bases and J lost 2, with 15 bases in between. This CDR3 contains 14 residues. As DNA, the CDR3 is TGTGCCACCGCAGAGTCAGGGGGCAATCAGCCCCAGCATTTT. It encodes CATAESGGNQPQHF.

This chain joins TRBV29-1 and TRBJ1-5, with 9 bases aligning to TRBD1. Germline V gene lookup returns CDR1 SQVTM and CDR2 ANQGSEA. The CDR3 covers 20 residues. Losses at the gene ends were 6 bases for V and 2 bases for J; bases not matched to a gene: 23. DNA of the CDR3: TGCAGCGTCCCGACGGGGGGGAGACAGGGGGAGTATTGGGGCAATCAGCCCCAGCATTTT. Encoded protein: CSVPTGGRQGEYWGNQPQHF. Full variable domain (remainder filled in from reference TRBV29-1 and TRBJ1-5): SAVISQKPSRDICQRGTSLTIQCQVDSQVTMMFWYRQQPGQSLTLIATANQGSEATYESGFVIDKFPISRPNLTFSTLTVSNMSPEDSSIYLCSVPTGGRQGEYWGNQPQHFGDGTRLSIL.

This clone was observed once. This sequence joins TRBV2 and TRBJ2-3; 8 bases match TRBD1. CDR1 is SNHLY, CDR2 FYNNEI, per germline. J gave up 8 bases and V 7 bases, and 14 bases lay outside the gene matches. The CDR3 runs 15 residues. The CDR3: CASTLDRADRGTQYF. The CDR3 DNA follows: TGTGCCAGCACTTTGGACAGGGCCGACCGAGGTACGCAGTATTTT.

This chain links TRBV7-9 with TRBJ1-4, with D maybe TRBD1 (5 bases). The V gene's germline CDR1 is SEHNR and CDR2 FQNEAQ (reference sequence). The CDR3 is made up of 19 amino acids. The germline V and J ends were trimmed by 0 bases and 7 bases, with 24 bases remaining between them. The CDR3 is CASSLAAGDGTGVGEKLFF. CDR3 bases: TGTGCCAGCAGCTTAGCGGCGGGGGACGGCACGGGCGTCGGTGAAAAACTGTTTTTT.

This chain uses TRBV11-3 with TRBJ1-1; 10 bases are a match to TRBD1. CDR1 and CDR2 (germline): SGHNT, YENEEA. The CDR3 runs 13 residues. V was clipped by 5 bases and J by 11 bases; unmatched bases: 8. The CDR3 nucleotides are TGTGCCAGCAGCCGGGGACAGGGGATGGTTGCTTTCTTT. It specifies CASSRGQGMVAFF.

V is TRBV4-2 and J is TRBJ2-7; TRBD2 matches at 12 bases. CDR1 and CDR2 from the germline V gene are LGHNA and YNFKEQ. After removal of 1 base from V and 3 bases from J, the junction contained 1 base not matched to a gene. This CDR3 is built from 15 residues. As DNA, the CDR3 is TGTGCCAGCAGCCAAGCTAGCGGGGGGGACTACGAGCAGTACTTC. Protein: CASSQASGGDYEQYF.

The V and J genes are TRBV7-2 and TRBJ2-1; D unclear. The germline CDR1 and CDR2 sequences are SGHTA and FQGNSA. This CDR3 is 11 amino acids long. With 5 bases removed from V and 6 bases from J, the gap between germline ends came to 5 bases. CDR3 bases: TGTGCCAGCAGCCTCCGCAATGAGCAGTTCTTC. This codes for CASSLRNEQFF. Looking up the rest from reference TRBV7-2 and TRBJ2-1 gives the full variable domain: GAGVSQSPSNKVTEKGKDVELRCDPISGHTALYWYRQSLGQGLEFLIYFQGNSAPDKSGLPSDRFSAERTGGSVSTLTIQRTQQEDSAVYLCASSLRNEQFFGPGTRLTVL.

The chain recombines TRBV5-1 with TRBJ2-7; D may be TRBD1 (6 bases). Trimming shortened V by 4 bases and J by 6 bases, and 17 bases separated the two germline ends. The CDR3 totals 14 residues. Per germline, CDR1 SGHRS and CDR2 YFSETQ. CDR3 in DNA: TGCGCCAGCAGCCTAAGAACAGGGAGTGCCGAGCAGTACTTC. Protein product: CASSLRTGSAEQYF.

The V gene is TRBV19, the J gene TRBJ2-2; the D is unclear. CDR3 size: 15 residues. Germline V gene data show CDR1 as LNHDA and CDR2 as SQIVND (reference sequence). V gave up 3 bases and J gave up 1 base, with 9 bases separating them. The CDR3 DNA follows: TGTGCCAGTAGTATGATAGAGAGGAACACCGGGGAGCTGTTTTTT. Translated: CASSMIERNTGELFF. Variable domain in full (rest from reference TRBV19 and TRBJ2-2): DGGITQSPKYLFRKEGQNVTLSCEQNLNHDAMYWYRQDPGQGLRLIYYSQIVNDFQKGDIAEGYSVSREKKESFPLTVTSAQKNPTAFYLCASSMIERNTGELFFGEGSRLTVL.

V gene TRBV6-5 combines with J gene TRBJ1-1, with D perhaps TRBD1 (6 bases). Germline V gene lookup returns CDR1 MNHEY and CDR2 SVGAGI. V lost 7 bases to trimming and J lost 4 bases, with 16 bases between them. This CDR3 is built from 14 residues. This chain's CDR3 is CASIPRGGATEAFF. The CDR3 DNA is TGTGCCAGCATCCCCCGAGGGGGGGCCACTGAAGCTTTCTTT.

CDR3 region: CASSLAPVNPYNEQFF. In nucleotides, the CDR3 is TGTGCCAGCAGCTTGGCTCCGGTAAACCCCTACAATGAGCAGTTCTTC. This rearrangement joins TRBV5-6 to TRBJ2-1; D is undetermined. Trimming pared 0 bases from V and 2 bases from J, leaving 12 bases between. From germline, CDR1 is SGHDT and CDR2 YYEEEE. The CDR3 runs 16 residues. The full variable domain, with the rest looked up from reference TRBV5-6 and TRBJ2-1, is DAGVTQSPTHLIKTRGQQVTLRCSPKSGHDTVSWYQQALGQGPQFIFQYYEEEERQRGNFPDRFSGHQFPNYSSELNVNALLLGDSALYLCASSLAPVNPYNEQFFGPGTRLTVL.

The V call is TRBV7-9, the J call TRBJ2-7; TRBD2 is a possible D gene (5 bases). Germline V gene data show CDR1 as SEHNR and CDR2 as FQNEAQ (reference sequence). V lost 6 bases and J 2 bases, leaving 17 bases between the germline ends. This CDR3 comprises 15 residues. The CDR3 DNA is TGTGCCAGCAGTCAGATTGCGGGTGAGACCTACGAGCAGTACTTC. Protein: CASSQIAGETYEQYF.

The rearrangement joins TRBV30 to TRBJ1-1; 7 positions agree with TRBD1. Germline values: CDR1 GTSNPN, CDR2 SVGIG (reference sequence). CDR3 length: 13 residues. The V gene end was trimmed by 2 bases and the J gene end by 5 bases; junction bases not matched to a gene: 5. The CDR3 loop reads CAWSRQGYTEAFF. The CDR3 DNA reads TGTGCCTGGAGTAGACAGGGATATACTGAAGCTTTCTTT. The full variable domain, its missing parts supplied by reference TRBV30 and TRBJ1-1, is SQTIHQWPATLVQPVGSPLSLECTVEGTSNPNLYWYRQAAGRGLQLLFYSVGIGQISSEVPQNLSASRPQDRQFILSSKKLLLSDSGFYLCAWSRQGYTEAFFGQGTRLTVV.

V gene TRBV19 combines with J gene TRBJ2-1; D may be TRBD2 (5 bases). V dropped 1 base and J dropped 12 bases, with 10 bases sitting between them. This CDR3 is built from 12 residues. In germline, CDR1 is LNHDA, CDR2 SQIVND (reference sequence). DNA for the CDR3: TGTGCCAGTAGTATAGGAGGCAGCGGGCAGTTCTTC. Translating it yields CASSIGGSGQFF.

V is TRBV30 and J is TRBJ2-5, with no clear D. Trimming left V 2 bases short and J 5 bases short, with 21 bases between. The CDR3 has 16 amino acids. Germline V gene data show CDR1 as GTSNPN and CDR2 as SVGIG (reference sequence). CDR3 amino acids: CAWSNPSVQAQETQYF. CDR3 DNA sequence: TGTGCCTGGAGTAACCCCTCAGTTCAGGCTCAGGAGACCCAGTACTTC.

The gene calls are TRBV18 and TRBJ1-5, with D possibly being TRBD1 (6 bases). The V end lost 2 bases, the J end lost 7 bases, and 15 bases lay between the germline ends. The germline V gene encodes CDR1 KGHSH and CDR2 LQKENI. This CDR3 contains 15 residues. The CDR3 region is CASSPSAGVDQPQHF. The CDR3 bases are TGTGCCAGCTCACCATCGGCAGGGGTGGACCAGCCCCAGCATTTT.